This note documents a single TCR beta chain sequence. Its antigen is currently unknown. This sample stems from a study of T cells in localized non-small cell lung cancer. Regarding the study as a whole: Among the top 100 tumor clones, a median approximately 60 appeared in adjacent lung. Tumor showed lower T cell clonality than uninvolved adjacent lung, where it was highest.

Germline CDR1 SGHTA, CDR2 FQGNSA. V lost 6 bases, J lost 5 bases, and 5 bases stayed unmatched. The CDR3 extends over 14 amino acids. Using immunoSEQ multiplex PCR, the repertoire was profiled, and TCRdb retains in-frame clones only, with some absent. The table has 21,000 or so clones, over 75% seen once. The sample here was PBMCs, taken before any cancer treatment. The genes are TRBV7-2 and TRBJ1-1; 11 bases match TRBD1. The receptor comes from a woman aged 40 to 75 with stage II squamous cell lung carcinoma. CDR3 sequence: CASRSGTGGTEAFF. The DNA of the CDR3 is TGTGCCAGCAGGTCCGGGACAGGGGGGACTGAAGCTTTCTTT.